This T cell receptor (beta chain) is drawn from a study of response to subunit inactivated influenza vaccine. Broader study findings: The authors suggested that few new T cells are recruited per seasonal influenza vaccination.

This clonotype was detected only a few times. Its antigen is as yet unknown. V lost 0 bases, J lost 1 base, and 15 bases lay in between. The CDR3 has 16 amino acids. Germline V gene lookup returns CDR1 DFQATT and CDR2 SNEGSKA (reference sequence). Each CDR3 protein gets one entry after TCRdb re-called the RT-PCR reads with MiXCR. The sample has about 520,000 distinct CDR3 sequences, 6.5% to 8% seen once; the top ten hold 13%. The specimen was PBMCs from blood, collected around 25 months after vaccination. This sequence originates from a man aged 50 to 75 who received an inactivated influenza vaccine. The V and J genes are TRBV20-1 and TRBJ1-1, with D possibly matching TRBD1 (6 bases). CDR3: CSARDGFRTANTEAFF. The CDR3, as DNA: TGCAGTGCTAGAGATGGGTTTAGGACAGCGAACACTGAAGCTTTCTTT.